This T cell receptor beta chain was sequenced during a study of T cell responses to AZD1222 COVID-19 vaccine. Points from the study as a whole: Targets within unmutated variant regions were reportedly found for nearly half of spike-specific TCRs. Spike-wide vaccine-associated CD4 TCRs dominated at 160-218 and 743-854. Increases in Spike-specific TCR breadth and depth were seen after two AZD1222 doses. The donors showed a predominance of white British ancestry and of females, with possible underestimation of clonal diversity.

For this clone: Its antigen is undetermined.

Assay used: immunoSEQ multiplex PCR; TCRdb lists only in-frame clones, some missing. The sample shows 100,000 to 150,000 clones, around 90% of them seen only once. Sequenced here: peripheral blood, sampled on day 0 of AZD1222 vaccination. This receptor was obtained from an adult in good health.

The CDR3 loop is CASSLGTGVWSEAFF. The CDR3 DNA sequence: TGTGCCAGCAGCTTAGGGACAGGGGTGTGGTCTGAAGCTTTCTTT. The chain combines TRBV7-3 with TRBJ1-1, with TRBD1 matching 10 bases. This CDR3 has 15 residues. Germline V gene data show CDR1 as SGHTA and CDR2 as FQGTGA. The junction had 6 bases not matched to a gene; V was cut back by 2 bases and J by 6 bases.